One sample yielded the 27 T cell receptor beta chains listed below, sequenced in a study of blood T cell repertoires in COVID-19. The repertoire was sequenced with immunoSEQ multiplex PCR; TCRdb's copy has only in-frame clones and lacks some. Among 200,000 to 300,000 clones listed, 88% were seen once. The sequencing sample was made of peripheral blood. The receptors derive from a woman aged 30 to 39 with acute or convalescent COVID-19.

V gene TRBV6-2 or TRBV6-3 combines with J gene TRBJ2-5, with D perhaps TRBD2 (6 bases). CDR3 length: 12 amino acids. Germline V gene lookup returns CDR1 MNHEY and CDR2 SVGEGT. V lost 2 bases, J lost 6 bases, and 7 bases lay in between. The CDR3 loop is CASSYGRQTQYF. The CDR3 nucleotides read TGTGCCAGCAGTTACGGGAGGCAGACCCAGTACTTC.

The gene calls are TRBV25-1 and TRBJ2-3, with 7 bases fitting TRBD1. The CDR3 loop spans 17 amino acids. Germline V lookup: CDR1 MGHDK, CDR2 SYGVNS. Trimming cost V 4 bases and J 1 base; bases outside gene matches: 11. The CDR3 protein is CASSGAGTADRTDTQYF. The CDR3 nucleotides read TGTGCCAGCAGTGGAGCCGGGACAGCCGACCGCACAGATACGCAGTATTTT.

The chain is built from TRBV7-3 and TRBJ2-1, with D hard to call. CDR1 is SGHTA, CDR2 FQGTGA, per germline. This CDR3 has 13 residues. Between the trimmed V and J ends, which lost 5 bases and 4 bases, there was a span of 9 bases. CDR3 sequence: CASSPPNYNEQFF. Here the CDR3 DNA reads TGTGCCAGCAGCCCCCCTAATTACAATGAGCAGTTCTTC.

The rearrangement joins TRBV30 to TRBJ2-3, with D hard to call. Germline V CDR1 and CDR2: GTSNPN, SVGIG (reference sequence). The CDR3 contains 13 residues. The germline V and J ends were trimmed by 4 bases and 0 bases, with 8 bases remaining between them. The CDR3 DNA is TGTGCCTGGACAGTCCGTAGCACAGATACGCAGTATTTT. Protein product: CAWTVRSTDTQYF.

The V gene is TRBV6-5, the J gene TRBJ2-3, with 10 nucleotides matching TRBD1. Unmatched junction bases numbered 8, after V lost 7 bases and J lost 4 bases. CDR1 is MNHEY and CDR2 is SVGAGI in the germline V gene. CDR3 length equals 15 residues. CDR3 in DNA: TGTGCCAGCACTATCCGGGACAGGGGACCAGATACGCAGTATTTT. Protein product: CASTIRDRGPDTQYF.

This clone was seen a handful of times. This rearrangement joins TRBV7-9 to TRBJ1-6; TRBD1 matches 8 bases. The CDR3 sequence is 17 residues long. V shed 5 bases, J shed 0 bases, and the junction held 6 bases outside the gene matches. CDR1 SEHNR and CDR2 FQNEAQ come from the germline V gene (reference sequence). The CDR3 DNA sequence: TGTGCCAGCAGCCGACTGCAGGGGGCCTCCTATAATTCACCCCTCCACTTT. Translating it yields CASSRLQGASYNSPLHF. Complete variable domain (other parts from reference TRBV7-9 and TRBJ1-6): DTGVSQNPRHKITKRGQNVTFRCDPISEHNRLYWYRQTLGQGPEFLTYFQNEAQLEKSRLLSDRFSAERPKGSFSTLEIQRTEQGDSAMYLCASSRLQGASYNSPLHFGNGTRLTVT.

This chain connects TRBV6-2 or TRBV6-3 to TRBJ2-1; 7 bases fit TRBD2. CDR3 length equals 16 residues. Germline CDR1 MNHEY, CDR2 SVGEGT. With 0 bases clipped from V and 8 bases from J, the junction kept 10 bases outside the gene matches. In DNA, the CDR3 is TGTGCCAGCAGTTACTCGCGCGGGAGTGGTGTCGATGAGCAGTTCTTC. Amino acids: CASSYSRGSGVDEQFF.

The genes are TRBV5-8 and TRBJ1-5; 9 nucleotides align to TRBD1. This CDR3 spans 14 amino acids. CDR1 and CDR2 (germline): SGHTS, YDEGEE. The junction had 5 bases not matched to a gene; V was cut back by 4 bases and J by 6 bases. CDR3 in DNA: TGTGCCAGCAGCCACAGGGGGCGAATTCAGCCCCAGCATTTT. Its protein product is CASSHRGRIQPQHF.

V gene TRBV5-4 combines with J gene TRBJ1-1, with TRBD1 matching over 10 bases. This CDR3 comprises 16 residues. Germline loops: CDR1 SGHNT, CDR2 YYREEE (reference sequence). Trimming at V came to 0 bases and at J to 1 base, leaving 3 bases not matched to a gene. The CDR3 loop reads CASSLAGDRGNTEAFF. CDR3 in DNA: TGTGCCAGCAGCTTGGCAGGGGACAGGGGGAACACTGAAGCTTTCTTT. Supplemented by reference TRBV5-4 and TRBJ1-1, the full variable domain reads ETGVTQSPTHLIKTRGQQVTLRCSSQSGHNTVSWYQQALGQGPQFIFQYYREEENGRGNFPPRFSGLQFPNYSSELNVNALELDDSALYLCASSLAGDRGNTEAFFGQGTRLTVV.

The chain carries TRBV6-1 and TRBJ2-3, with 8 positions matching TRBD2. Germline loops: CDR1 MNHNS, CDR2 SASEGT. CDR3 size: 15 residues. The J segment lost 0 bases and the V segment lost 3 bases, leaving 2 bases of the junction unmatched. For the CDR3, the DNA is TGTGCCAGCAGTGATATAGCGGGAAGCACAGATACGCAGTATTTT. Translating it yields CASSDIAGSTDTQYF.

This chain joins TRBV30 and TRBJ2-1, with 8 bases identical to TRBD2. V shed 1 base and J 3 bases; nucleotides not matched to a gene: 2. Germline CDR1 reads GTSNPN; CDR2 reads SVGIG (reference sequence). This CDR3 is 14 amino acids long. In nucleotides, the CDR3 is TGTGCCTGGAGTGAGCTAGCGGGCTACAATGAGCAGTTCTTC. Its protein product is CAWSELAGYNEQFF.

CDR3: CASSRDLFYNEQFF. In DNA, the CDR3 is TGTGCCAGCAGCCGGGACTTATTCTACAATGAGCAGTTCTTC. The chain has TRBV3-1 (or the pseudogene TRBV3-2) and TRBJ2-1, with D possibly TRBD2 on 6 matching bases. The CDR3 loop spans 14 amino acids. Trimming took 4 bases from V and 3 from J, leaving 10 bases between them. CDR1 is LGHDT and CDR2 is YNNKEL in the germline V gene (reference sequence).

The chain recombines TRBV11-2 with TRBJ2-7, with TRBD2 matching 13 bases. CDR1 is SGHAT, CDR2 FQNNGV, per germline. V shed 3 bases and J 5 bases; nucleotides not matched to a gene: 16. The CDR3 totals 19 residues. CDR3 region: CASSFPTSGRPFKSHEQYF. Here the CDR3 DNA reads TGTGCCAGCAGCTTCCCGACTAGCGGGAGGCCCTTTAAATCCCACGAGCAGTACTTC.

The genes are TRBV11-2 and TRBJ2-7; weak D call: TRBD2 (5 bases). Germline CDR1 is SGHAT and CDR2 is FQNNGV. V dropped 0 bases and J dropped 1 base, with 10 bases sitting between them. CDR3 length: 15 residues. Written as DNA, the CDR3 is TGTGCCAGCAGCTTAGATCTTGAGGGATCCTACGAGCAGTACTTC. Residues: CASSLDLEGSYEQYF.

This chain joins TRBV2 and TRBJ2-7, with TRBD1 matching 8 bases. This CDR3 spans 17 amino acids. V dropped 0 bases and J dropped 7; count of bases not matched to a gene: 14. Germline-derived CDR1 and CDR2 are SNHLY and FYNNEI. The CDR3 DNA is TGTGCCAGCAGTGAAGCGCTTGTTTCGCAGGGGGCGGGGGAGCAGTACTTC. Translated: CASSEALVSQGAGEQYF.

This rearrangement joins TRBV15 to TRBJ2-5, with 10 bases fitting TRBD1. CDR3 size: 14 residues. Germline V lookup: CDR1 LNHNV, CDR2 YYDKDF (reference sequence). V dropped 3 bases and J dropped 4; count of bases not matched to a gene: 2. Here the CDR3 DNA reads TGTGCCACCAGCAGCCGGGACAGGGGAGAGACCCAGTACTTC. Translated, it gives CATSSRDRGETQYF.

V and J are TRBV19 and TRBJ2-1; 7 positions match TRBD2. Trimming cost V 7 bases and J 0 bases; bases outside gene matches: 6. The CDR3 totals 15 residues. Germline V CDR1 and CDR2: LNHDA, SQIVND (reference sequence). The CDR3 DNA is TGTGCCAGTAACCCGGGGGGTTCCTCCTACAATGAGCAGTTCTTC. Translation: CASNPGGSSYNEQFF.

The gene calls are TRBV7-8 and TRBJ2-1; TRBD2 matches at 8 bases. The trim removed 5 bases at V and 5 bases at J, leaving 8 bases unmatched. Germline CDR1 reads SGHVS; CDR2 reads FQNEAQ. This CDR3 is 15 amino acids long. CDR3 nucleotides: TGTGCCAGCAGCCCCCTGGGACTAGGGGACAATGAGCAGTTCTTC. Translating gives CASSPLGLGDNEQFF.

V gene TRBV9 combines with J gene TRBJ2-1, with D hard to call. Germline V lookup: CDR1 SGDLS, CDR2 YYNGEE. There are 15 residues in the CDR3. The ends were cut back, 0 bases at V and 2 bases at J, with 9 bases in the middle. The CDR3 DNA sequence: TGTGCCAGCAGCGTAGCCACTACCCCCTACAATGAGCAGTTCTTC. It codes for CASSVATTPYNEQFF. Supplemented by reference TRBV9 and TRBJ2-1, the full variable domain reads DSGVTQTPKHLITATGQRVTLRCSPRSGDLSVYWYQQSLDQGLQFLIQYYNGEERAKGNILERFSAQQFPDLHSELNLSSLELGDSALYFCASSVATTPYNEQFFGPGTRLTVL.

The chain employs TRBV19 and TRBJ1-4; D call uncertain. The CDR3 length is 11 residues. Trimming pared 6 bases from V and 5 bases from J, leaving 4 bases between. The V gene's germline CDR1 is LNHDA and CDR2 SQIVND (reference sequence). Here the CDR3 DNA reads TGTGCCAGTAGGAGCAATGAAAAACTGTTTTTT. It translates to CASRSNEKLFF. The full variable domain, its missing parts supplied by reference TRBV19 and TRBJ1-4, is DGGITQSPKYLFRKEGQNVTLSCEQNLNHDAMYWYRQDPGQGLRLIYYSQIVNDFQKGDIAEGYSVSREKKESFPLTVTSAQKNPTAFYLCASRSNEKLFFGSGTQLSVL.

The rearrangement joins TRBV15 to TRBJ1-5; D remains unclear. The CDR3 contains 11 residues. V was clipped by 3 bases and J by 8 bases, with 5 bases between them. CDR1 and CDR2 from the germline V gene are LNHNV and YYDKDF (reference sequence). CDR3 nucleotide sequence: TGTGCCACCAGCAGTGGAGAGCCCCAGCATTTT. Amino acid sequence: CATSSGEPQHF.

The chain recombines TRBV6-6 with TRBJ2-7, with TRBD1 matching over 7 bases. CDR1 and CDR2 (germline): MNHNY, SVGAGI (reference sequence). Germline trimming cut 10 bases from V and 0 bases from J; bases unmatched to any gene: 6. The CDR3 is 13 amino acids. As DNA, the CDR3 is TGTGCCATCAAACAGGGGATCTCCTACGAGCAGTACTTC. Translated: CAIKQGISYEQYF.

The chain couples TRBV7-6 to TRBJ1-5, with TRBD1 matching over 9 bases. After removal of 5 bases from V and 7 bases from J, the junction contained 9 bases not matched to a gene. Germline V CDR1 and CDR2: SGHVS, FNYEAQ. This CDR3 region has 15 residues. The CDR3 loop is CASSSTGTGLQPQHF. The DNA for the CDR3 is TGTGCCAGCAGCAGCACCGGGACAGGGTTACAGCCCCAGCATTTT.

This rearrangement joins TRBV19 to TRBJ1-1; 9 nucleotides agree with TRBD1. CDR1 is LNHDA and CDR2 is SQIVND in the germline V gene (reference sequence). Trimming at V came to 6 bases and at J to 4 bases, leaving 9 bases not matched to a gene. The CDR3 has 15 amino acids. The chain's CDR3 is CASSMEDRGATEAFF. The CDR3 DNA reads as TGTGCCAGTAGCATGGAGGACAGGGGTGCCACTGAAGCTTTCTTT.

This clone was found once. This chain connects TRBV27 to TRBJ2-6, with 9 nucleotides matching TRBD1. V shed 6 bases, J shed 4 bases, and the junction held 7 bases outside the gene matches. CDR3 length equals 16 residues. Germline lookup yields CDR1 MNHEY and CDR2 SMNVEV (reference sequence). CDR3 in amino acids: CASRLQGARGANVLTF. The CDR3, as DNA: TGTGCCAGCAGGTTACAGGGGGCGCGAGGGGCCAACGTCCTGACTTTC.

The genes are TRBV6-5 and TRBJ2-5; 10 bases map to TRBD2. This CDR3 has 16 amino acids. V dropped 4 bases and J dropped 7; count of bases not matched to a gene: 12. Germline V gives CDR1 MNHEY, CDR2 SVGAGI. CDR3: CASSLVPSGGLGTQYF. The CDR3 coding sequence is TGTGCCAGCAGTTTAGTTCCTAGCGGGGGACTTGGGACCCAGTACTTC.

The rearrangement links TRBV6-4 to TRBJ2-5; the match to TRBD2 covers 11 bases. The CDR3 covers 16 residues. The germline CDR1 and CDR2 sequences are MRHNA and SNTAGT. V was clipped by 7 bases and J by 2 bases; unmatched bases: 9. The DNA of the CDR3 is TGTGCCAGCACACAGACTAGCGGGGATCAACAAGAGACCCAGTACTTC. Protein: CASTQTSGDQQETQYF.